This T cell receptor (beta chain) was documented in a study of T cell responses to AZD1222 COVID-19 vaccine (dated by TCRdb to the early 2020s). Regarding the research as a whole: AZD1222 recipients given second doses at about 4 weeks or at about 12 weeks were pooled, since spike-specific TCR depth and breadth were not found to differ between the two schedules. A total of 233 trial participants underwent TCR sequencing, of whom 207 received two doses of AZD1222 and approximately 25 received two doses of the MenACWY control vaccine. Trial participants were enrolled by age into subgroups of 18-55, 56-69 and 70-plus years, and around 150, 28 and 57 TCR-sequenced participants, respectively, were included in these subgroups. General conclusions and limits of the study: In the small 56-69-year group, the increase in depth fell short of significance, most likely because of low power. Reportedly, almost half of the unique spike-specific TCRs recognized epitopes lying outside the regions that are mutated in the B.1.351 and B.1.1.7 variants. After two AZD1222 doses, both the breadth and the depth of spike-specific TCRs were significantly higher than at day 0 and than in MenACWY recipients. Conclusions about previously exposed vaccinees are limited because only six or seven AZD1222 recipients were SARS-CoV-2 seropositive at baseline. CD4 TCRs associated with the vaccine covered the entire spike protein, and the dominant responses were in regions 160-218 and 743-854. Because no samples from the day 14 peak response were available, repertoires could be characterized only after the peak T cell response. Participants were mostly white British and included more females than males, and it was suggested by the authors that clonal diversity may have been underestimated.

The CDR3 spans 13 residues, from the cysteine through the phenylalanine. CDR3 DNA is the only sequence kept; it has 39 bases, read in frame from the first base. Sequences SGHTS (CDR1) and YDEGEE (CDR2) are obtained from the germline V gene. V and J lose 2 bases and 9 bases, and a span of 12 bases separates them. The CDR3 regions of human TCRbeta chains were analyzed by immunosequencing. In the source study's methods: TCRs in the repertoires were compared against a reference library of SARS-CoV-2-specific TCRs that had been generated with the MIRA antigen-specificity platform. Breadth was defined as the fraction of unique TCRs that were SARS-CoV-2-associated. Depth was defined as the fraction of total T cells that were SARS-CoV-2-associated. Using the MIRA data, every spike-specific TCR was mapped to the spike region that the TCR reacted to and assigned to either a CD4 or a CD8 class. Log10-transformed breadth and depth values were compared by one-way ANOVA with Sidak's multiple comparisons tests. This is the immuneACCESS table as TCRdb keeps it, with only in-frame sequences that have V and J called. A part of the clones is gone; compared with another copy, unresolved V genes explain less than half, and the rest is unexplained. From that table come the V and J calls and clone size; the DNA was used to work out D and trimming. The sample includes 80,000 to 100,000 clones, with 88% observed a single time. The ten largest clones take up about 6% of the sample.

This clone has a handful of counts. What antigen it recognizes has not been identified. Base qualities are not at hand, and no much larger clone is one base apart. The time point label on this specimen signifies: baseline before first vaccination. Samples from vaccinated people were obtained from the UK trials COV001 and COV002, which included a single-blind randomized controlled phase 2/3 trial of AZD1222 (ChAdOx1 nCoV-19) in healthy adults. For TCRbeta chain sequencing, PBMC samples were collected from trial participants at day 0 and at day 28 after the second dose. The receptor's source is an adult in good health. The chain is encoded by TRBV5-8 joined to TRBJ2-1; too little of a D gene remains to name it. Specimen: peripheral blood, collected on day 0 of AZD1222 vaccination. The CDR3 has the sequence CASSFDPNSEQFF. The sequenced DNA: TGTGCCAGCAGCTTTGACCCTAATAGTGAGCAGTTCTTC.